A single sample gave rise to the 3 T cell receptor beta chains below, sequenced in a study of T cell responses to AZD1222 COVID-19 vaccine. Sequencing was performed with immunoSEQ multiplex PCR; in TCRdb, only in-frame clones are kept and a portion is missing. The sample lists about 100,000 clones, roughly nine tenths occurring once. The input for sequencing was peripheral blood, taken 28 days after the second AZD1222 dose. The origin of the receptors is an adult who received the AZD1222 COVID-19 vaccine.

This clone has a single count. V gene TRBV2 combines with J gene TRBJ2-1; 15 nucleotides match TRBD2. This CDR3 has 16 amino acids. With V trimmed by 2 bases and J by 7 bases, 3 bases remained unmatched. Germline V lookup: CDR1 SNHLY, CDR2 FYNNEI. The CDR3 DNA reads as TGTGCCAGCAGTGAACCGGGACTAGCGGGAGGTAATGAGCAGTTCTTC. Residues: CASSEPGLAGGNEQFF.

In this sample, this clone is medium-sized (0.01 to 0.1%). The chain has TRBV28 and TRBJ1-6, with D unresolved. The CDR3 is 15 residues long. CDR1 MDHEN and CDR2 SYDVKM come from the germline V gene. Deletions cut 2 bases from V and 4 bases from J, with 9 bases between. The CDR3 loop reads CASSLGGEYNSPLHF. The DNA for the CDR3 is TGTGCCAGCAGTTTAGGTGGGGAATATAATTCACCCCTCCACTTT.

CDR3 sequence reads: CASSQDSGQGALSYGYTF. CDR3 nucleotide sequence: TGTGCCAGCAGCCAAGATTCGGGACAGGGGGCCCTCAGCTATGGCTACACCTTC. J is TRBJ1-2 and V is TRBV4-2; 12 bases line up with TRBD1. V dropped 0 bases and J dropped 4; count of bases not matched to a gene: 9. The length of the CDR3 is 18 residues. In germline, CDR1 is LGHNA, CDR2 YNFKEQ.